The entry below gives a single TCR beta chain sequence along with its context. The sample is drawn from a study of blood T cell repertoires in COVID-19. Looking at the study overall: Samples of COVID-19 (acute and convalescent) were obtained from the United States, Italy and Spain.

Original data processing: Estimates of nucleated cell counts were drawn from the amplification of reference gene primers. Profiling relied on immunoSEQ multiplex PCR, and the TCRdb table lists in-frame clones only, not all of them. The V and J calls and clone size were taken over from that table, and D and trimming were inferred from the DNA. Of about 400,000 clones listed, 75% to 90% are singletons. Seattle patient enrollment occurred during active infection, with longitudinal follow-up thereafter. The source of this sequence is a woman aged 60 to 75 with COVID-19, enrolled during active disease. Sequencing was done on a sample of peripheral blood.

The CDR3 sequence is CASSPATGVPHEQYF. The CDR3 coding sequence is TGCGCCAGCAGCCCTGCGACAGGGGTCCCCCACGAGCAGTACTTC. V is TRBV4-1 and J is TRBJ2-7, with 8 positions matching TRBD1. Germline trimming cut 4 bases from V and 5 bases from J; bases unmatched to any gene: 10. This CDR3 has 15 residues. Germline assignment: CDR1 MGHRA and CDR2 YSYEKL.